This T cell receptor (beta chain) was recovered during a study of blood T cell repertoires in COVID-19. Study summary: Samples came from the United States, Italy and Spain, spanning acute and convalescent COVID-19. PBMCs, B-cell-depleted T cells, or T cells provided the cDNA or gDNA that made up the material.

Enrollees, about 18 to 89 years old, lived in approximately 25 US areas. Participant-reported clinical history was the basis for cohort assignment. The V and J ends lost 3 bases and 4 bases, in that order; junction bases with no gene match: 11. There are 16 residues in the CDR3. Germline CDR1 SGHRS, CDR2 YFSETQ. Using immunoSEQ multiplex PCR, the repertoire was profiled, and TCRdb retains in-frame clones only, with some absent. The sample contains 150,000 to 200,000 clones, around 82% of which appear only once. This clonotype originated in a woman aged 55-69 years with acute COVID-19. This chain links TRBV5-1 with TRBJ2-7; 9 bases align to TRBD2. Sequencing used PBMCs or T cells enriched from blood (not recorded which). CDR3 loop: CASSSQTSGTGYEQYF. The CDR3 DNA is TGCGCCAGCAGCTCACAGACTAGCGGAACAGGGTACGAGCAGTACTTC.